Listed here is a single T cell receptor (beta chain). Assay used: immunoSEQ multiplex PCR; TCRdb lists only in-frame clones, some missing. Of almost 200,000 clones in the sample, 86% are singletons; the top ten hold 0.78%. This specimen comes from a study of blood T cell repertoires in COVID-19. Looked up from germline, CDR1 is SQVTM and CDR2 is ANQGSEA. Between the trimmed V and J ends, which lost 5 bases and 4 bases, there was a span of 20 bases. The CDR3 length is 15 residues. The clonotype originates from a woman aged 70 to 79 with acute or convalescent COVID-19. The sequenced sample consisted of peripheral blood. The genes are TRBV29-1 and TRBJ1-2; the D gene is possibly TRBD1 (6 bases). The CDR3 coding sequence is TGCAGCGTTCTCAGGGGCCCTCCCTTCCCCTATGGCTACACCTTC. Translated, it gives CSVLRGPPFPYGYTF.